These 30 T cell receptor beta chains were all obtained from the same sample, sequenced in a study of CD8 T cells in ankylosing spondylitis. Using its own MiXCR run on the 5' RACE reads, TCRdb lists one record per CDR3 protein. The profile shows 200,000 to 250,000 distinct CDR3 sequences, roughly 10% of them singletons. Sequencing was carried out using blood, either unsorted or a sorted T cell fraction (not recorded which). Every receptor here comes from a male donor with ankylosing spondylitis or in good health (not recorded which).

This clonotype was counted at least ten times. The chain recombines TRBV5-1 with TRBJ2-7, with TRBD1 matching 7 bases. Germline V gene lookup returns CDR1 SGHRS and CDR2 YFSETQ. This CDR3 spans 16 amino acids. V lost 4 bases to trimming and J lost 0 bases; unmatched junction nucleotides: 10. The CDR3 loop is CASSRTTGDSSYEQYF. In DNA, the CDR3 is TGCGCCAGCAGCCGAACTACAGGGGATTCCTCCTACGAGCAGTACTTC.

The count of this clonotype is one. A much larger clone sits a single nucleotide away, making a read error possible. The J gene is TRBJ2-2, the V gene TRBV5-1; 10 bases line up with TRBD1. The germline V gene has CDR1 SGHRS and CDR2 YFSETQ. CDR3 length: 15 amino acids. The CDR3: CASSVDRGISGELLF. The CDR3 nucleotides read TGCGCCAGCAGCGTGGACAGGGGGATATCCGGGGAGCTGCTTTTT.

In this sample, this clonotype turned up many times. This chain uses TRBV5-6 with TRBJ2-3, with no clear D. Trimming removed 5 bases from V and 3 bases from J, with 13 bases in between. This CDR3 contains 14 residues. CDR1 and CDR2 (germline): SGHDT, YYEEEE. CDR3: CASSSPIRTDTQYF. For the CDR3, the DNA is TGTGCCAGCAGTTCTCCCATCCGGACAGATACGCAGTATTTT.

At least ten counts were recorded for this clonotype. The chain combines TRBV20-1 with TRBJ1-5; D might be TRBD1 (6 bases). The CDR3 spans 14 residues. Per the germline V gene, CDR1 is DFQATT and CDR2 is SNEGSKA (reference sequence). Deletions cut 0 bases from V and 4 bases from J, with 10 bases between. This chain's CDR3 is CSARDLDRNQPQHF. Here the CDR3 DNA reads TGCAGTGCTAGAGATTTGGACAGAAATCAGCCCCAGCATTTT.

In its sample, this clonotype was seen many times. The chain employs TRBV7-2 and TRBJ1-4, with 9 bases identical to TRBD1. The CDR3 loop spans 15 amino acids. The V segment lost 2 bases and the J segment 8 bases; nucleotides outside the gene matches: 6. Germline V CDR1 and CDR2: SGHTA, FQGNSA. DNA for the CDR3: TGTGCCAGCAGCTTACAACAGGGGGCTGGGGAAAAACTGTTTTTT. This codes for CASSLQQGAGEKLFF.

This clonotype was observed at least ten times. V is TRBV12-3 or TRBV12-4 and J is TRBJ2-1; D might be TRBD1 (5 bases). Trimming left V 5 bases short and J 9 bases short, with 14 bases between. The CDR3 totals 13 residues. The CDR3: CASSIGEGGEQFF. The CDR3 DNA sequence: TGTGCCAGCAGTATAGGGGAAGGTGGTGAGCAGTTCTTC.

This clonotype occurred many times. The chain is built from TRBV27 and TRBJ2-5, with 8 bases that match TRBD2. The trim removed 4 bases at V and 5 bases at J, leaving 6 bases unmatched. CDR1 and CDR2 from the germline V gene are MNHEY and SMNVEV (reference sequence). The CDR3 runs 14 residues. CDR3 region: CASSSRGGLETQYF. DNA for the CDR3: TGTGCCAGCAGTTCCCGGGGGGGCCTTGAGACCCAGTACTTC.

The chain joins TRBV20-1 to TRBJ1-3; unclear D gene. The germline V gene encodes CDR1 DFQATT and CDR2 SNEGSKA (reference sequence). Trimming took off 3 bases at V and 4 bases at J, with 13 bases between the two ends. The CDR3 extends over 14 amino acids. CDR3 coding DNA: TGCAGTGCTAGTTCGGAAGTGGAGGGAAACACCATATATTTT. Translation: CSASSEVEGNTIYF.

This clonotype was observed at least ten times. This chain connects TRBV20-1 to TRBJ2-3; a possible D gene is TRBD2 (6 bases). CDR1 is DFQATT and CDR2 is SNEGSKA in the germline V gene (reference sequence). This CDR3 has 14 residues. Trimming left V 6 bases short and J 2 bases short, with 15 bases between. CDR3 residues: CSAGGGGDTDTQYF. The CDR3 nucleotides are TGCAGTGCGGGGGGTGGCGGGGACACAGATACGCAGTATTTT.

This chain uses TRBV12-3 or TRBV12-4 with TRBJ1-5; D remains ambiguous. This CDR3 is 15 amino acids long. V lost 3 bases, J lost 3 bases, and 12 bases lay in between. The CDR3 spells CASSLEGRANQPQHF. DNA for the CDR3: TGTGCCAGCAGTTTGGAAGGAAGGGCCAATCAGCCCCAGCATTTT.

There are many counts of this clonotype. This chain connects TRBV20-1 to TRBJ2-7; D is possibly TRBD2 (5 bases). The germline V gene encodes CDR1 DFQATT and CDR2 SNEGSKA (reference sequence). Trimming removed 6 bases at V and 2 bases at J, with 11 bases between. This CDR3 has 12 residues. The CDR3 reads CSAEGVTYEQYF. The CDR3 DNA reads TGCAGTGCCGAGGGAGTAACCTACGAGCAGTACTTC.

This clonotype was detected a few times. The chain employs TRBV7-8 and TRBJ2-7; tentative D call: TRBD1 (6 bases). Germline V gives CDR1 SGHVS, CDR2 FQNEAQ. Trimming shortened V by 5 bases and J by 3 bases, and 11 bases separated the two germline ends. The CDR3 is made up of 13 amino acids. CDR3 residues: CASSPDRNYEQYF. CDR3 in DNA: TGTGCCAGCAGCCCCGACAGGAACTACGAGCAGTACTTC.

This clonotype has at least ten counts. The CDR3 DNA reads as TGCGCCAGCAGCTTGGCGGGGGTCGGCAGAGATACGCAGTATTTT. Protein sequence: CASSLAGVGRDTQYF. This chain joins TRBV5-1 and TRBJ2-3; possibly TRBD2 for D (6 bases). This CDR3 contains 15 residues. Germline V gene lookup returns CDR1 SGHRS and CDR2 YFSETQ. The V end lost 0 bases, the J end lost 5 bases, and 13 bases lay between the germline ends. The full variable domain, with the rest looked up from reference TRBV5-1 and TRBJ2-3, is KAGVTQTPRYLIKTRGQQVTLSCSPISGHRSVSWYQQTPGQGLQFLFEYFSETQRNKGNFPGRFSGRQFSNSRSEMNVSTLELGDSALYLCASSLAGVGRDTQYFGPGTRLTVL.

The chain uses TRBV24-1 and TRBJ2-1; 15 bases match TRBD2. Germline CDR1 reads KGHDR; CDR2 reads SFDVKD. V lost 7 bases to trimming and J lost 8 bases; unmatched junction nucleotides: 8. The CDR3 has 16 amino acids. DNA of the CDR3: TGTGCCACCAGCTCCGTAGGACTAGCGGGGGGGCATGAGCAGTTCTTC. It is translated as CATSSVGLAGGHEQFF.

The chain recombines TRBV28 with TRBJ1-1; the match to TRBD1 covers 7 bases. CDR3 length: 15 amino acids. V shed 7 bases, J shed 8 bases, and the junction held 16 bases outside the gene matches. The germline gives CDR1 MDHEN, CDR2 SYDVKM. As DNA, the CDR3 is TGTGCCAGCACCCGGGACAGATACCCGGGGAGGGAAGCTTTCTTT. This sequence encodes CASTRDRYPGREAFF. Using reference TRBV28 and TRBJ1-1 for the parts outside the CDR3, the full variable domain is DVKVTQSSRYLVKRTGEKVFLECVQDMDHENMFWYRQDPGLGLRLIYFSYDVKMKEKGDIPEGYSVSREKKERFSLILESASTNQTSMYLCASTRDRYPGREAFFGQGTRLTVV.

The sample holds many counts of this clonotype. The chain has TRBV20-1 and TRBJ2-3; D assignment may be TRBD1 or TRBD2 (5 bases each). The CDR3 is 11 amino acids. V lost 1 base to trimming and J lost 6 bases, with 5 bases between them. The germline CDR1 and CDR2 sequences are DFQATT and SNEGSKA (reference sequence). CDR3 DNA sequence: TGCAGTGCTAGAGGGGGGGATACGCAGTATTTT. This gives the protein CSARGGDTQYF.

This clonotype was seen ten or more times. V usage is TRBV20-1 and J usage is TRBJ1-2; 9 positions match TRBD1. V lost 2 bases and J lost 7; bases outside the gene matches: 8. CDR3 length: 14 residues. CDR1 is DFQATT and CDR2 is SNEGSKA in the germline V gene (reference sequence). DNA of the CDR3: TGCAGTGCTAGAATCCCCGGACAGGGGTCTGGCTACACCTTC. This gives the protein CSARIPGQGSGYTF.

This clonotype was found many times. CDR3 DNA: TGCAGCGTTAAAGGGTCAGGTGCGAACACTGAAGCTTTCTTT. Protein sequence: CSVKGSGANTEAFF. This chain joins TRBV29-1 and TRBJ1-1; D gene uncertain. The CDR3 has 14 residues. Germline V gene lookup returns CDR1 SQVTM and CDR2 ANQGSEA. V lost 5 bases and J 1 base, leaving 14 bases between the germline ends.

This clonotype was recorded at least ten times. DNA of the CDR3: TGTGCCTTAAGCTCGGAGGGGCAGGTCACCGGGGAGCTGTTTTTT. Its protein is CALSSEGQVTGELFF. The chain recombines TRBV7-2 with TRBJ2-2, with a weak D call TRBD2 (6 bases). Trimming removed 11 bases at V and 4 bases at J, with 20 bases between. CDR1 and CDR2 (germline): SGHTA, FQGNSA. This CDR3 comprises 15 residues.

This clonotype was observed at least ten times. The genes are TRBV7-2 and TRBJ2-3; D might be TRBD2 (6 bases). The V end lost 2 bases, the J end lost 6 bases, and 9 bases lay between the germline ends. The germline V gene has CDR1 SGHTA and CDR2 FQGNSA. The CDR3 is made up of 13 amino acids. In DNA form, the CDR3 reads TGTGCCAGCAGCTTAAGAGGAGGGGATACGCAGTATTTT. Protein: CASSLRGGDTQYF.

This clonotype was picked up many times. The J gene is TRBJ2-1, the V gene TRBV12-3 or TRBV12-4; no definite D call. CDR3 length: 14 amino acids. Deletions cut 4 bases from V and 5 bases from J, with 12 bases between. CDR3 DNA: TGTGCCAGCAGTTCCGCTAACTACAACAATGAGCAGTTCTTC. This encodes CASSSANYNNEQFF.

This clonotype was seen repeatedly, ten times or more. The V call is TRBV12-3 or TRBV12-4, the J call TRBJ1-4; D is unclear. The CDR3 runs 14 residues. Trimming took 3 bases from V and 0 from J, leaving 5 bases between them. The CDR3 DNA reads TGTGCCAGCAGTTTTGACACAACTAATGAAAAACTGTTTTTT. Translating it yields CASSFDTTNEKLFF.

This clonotype was found a few times. The chain joins TRBV20-1 to TRBJ2-5, with 7 bases fitting TRBD1. V was pared by 3 bases and J by 4 bases, with 5 bases of the junction left unmatched. CDR3 length: 13 residues. Per germline, CDR1 DFQATT and CDR2 SNEGSKA (reference sequence). The CDR3 DNA follows: TGCAGTGCTAGGGGTCCAGGGGGAGAGACCCAGTACTTC. It is translated as CSARGPGGETQYF.

On this clonotype itself: This may be a read error: a much more frequent sequence differs by one nucleotide. CDR3 nucleotides: TGTGCCAGCAGTTCCCCGGGGGGGGCACAGCCCCAGTATTTT. Protein sequence: CASSSPGGAQPQYF. V gene TRBV12-3 or TRBV12-4 combines with J gene TRBJ1-5, with 8 bases aligning to TRBD2. The last part of the DNA fits TRBJ2-3 better; the J call may be wrong. This CDR3 region has 14 residues.

Many counts were recorded for this clonotype. The chain joins TRBV27 to TRBJ1-5; D is possibly TRBD1 (5 bases). The CDR3 covers 13 residues. The V end lost 11 bases, the J end lost 9 bases, and 20 bases lay between the germline ends. In germline, CDR1 is MNHEY, CDR2 SMNVEV (reference sequence). The CDR3 DNA sequence: TGTGCCTCCCGGGGGACGTCGGGGAGGCCCCAGCATTTT. It is translated as CASRGTSGRPQHF.

This chain uses TRBV7-6 with TRBJ1-1; unclear D gene. From germline, CDR1 is SGHVS and CDR2 FNYEAQ. The CDR3 runs to 12 residues. The V end lost 5 bases, the J end lost 7 bases, and 11 bases lay between the germline ends. Here the CDR3 reads CASSPPGREAFF. The CDR3 coding sequence is TGTGCCAGCAGCCCCCCGGGTCGTGAAGCTTTCTTT.

The chain couples TRBV14 to TRBJ2-1, with 7 positions matching TRBD2. Germline CDR1 is SGHDN and CDR2 is FVKESK. V dropped 3 bases and J dropped 9; count of bases not matched to a gene: 11. This CDR3 spans 15 amino acids. CDR3 nucleotide sequence: TGTGCCAGCAGCCAGGGCGGGGGATATGCCACTGAGCAGTTCTTC. This gives the protein CASSQGGGYATEQFF.

This clonotype came up many times. The genes are TRBV2 and TRBJ1-5; unclear D gene. CDR1 and CDR2 from the germline V gene are SNHLY and FYNNEI. The V end was cut by 3 bases, the J end by 4 bases, with 13 bases between. The length of the CDR3 is 15 residues. CDR3 loop: CASSDGRSFNQPQHF. CDR3 in DNA: TGTGCCAGCAGTGATGGGCGGAGCTTTAATCAGCCCCAGCATTTT.

The chain uses TRBV12-3 or TRBV12-4 and TRBJ1-5; 7 bases line up with TRBD1. Losses at the gene ends were 2 bases for V and 2 bases for J; bases not matched to a gene: 3. There are 15 residues in the CDR3. In nucleotides, the CDR3 is TGTGCCAGCAGTTTAACAGGGGTGCGCAATCAGCCCCAGCATTTT. This encodes CASSLTGVRNQPQHF.

This clonotype was seen at least ten times. The chain is built from TRBV12-3 or TRBV12-4 and TRBJ2-3, with D perhaps TRBD2 (6 bases). V shed 8 bases and J shed 1 base, with 16 bases lying between them. This CDR3 contains 15 residues. In nucleotides, the CDR3 is TGTGCCAGCGGCCTAGGAGGGTCCCGCACAGATACGCAGTATTTT. It specifies CASGLGGSRTDTQYF.